This TCR beta chain emerged from a study of Tregs in tolerant kidney transplant recipients. The assay was immunoSEQ multiplex PCR, and TCRdb's table has in-frame clones only and misses some. The sample consists of 50,000 or so clones, roughly nine tenths of them appearing once. General study findings and limits: For some patients, primers changed over time, blocking nucleotide-level comparison. Biological reproducibility was not directly addressed, but technical replication error appeared minimal.

Recipients received nonmyeloablative bone marrow transplants from related graft donors, with transient mixed chimerism. Thawed PBMCs were FACS-sorted into unstimulated CD4+CD25+CD127- regulatory T cells, CD4+CD25- non-regulatory cells, CD4 and CD8 cells. The CDR3 has 15 amino acids. Per the germline V gene, CDR1 is MRHNA and CDR2 is SNTAGT. V shed 4 bases, J shed 2 bases, and the junction held 5 bases outside the gene matches. Of note for this clone: Its antigen is currently unknown.

The specimen was CD8+ T cells from blood (PBMCs), collected 24 months after the transplant. This chain links TRBV6-4 with TRBJ2-1; the match to TRBD2 covers 7 bases. This TCR was recovered from a human patient who received a combined kidney and bone marrow transplant. The graft donor may have contributed some T cells. The chain's CDR3 is CASSVTTSTYNEQFF. The CDR3 bases are TGTGCCAGCAGTGTTACGACTAGCACCTACAATGAGCAGTTCTTC.